A single sample gave rise to the 9 T cell receptor beta chains below, sequenced in a study of blood T cells in healthy people across ages. Sample-barcoded 5' priming and a J-beta primer mix drove a second PCR of roughly 6 to 12 cycles. TCRdb itself ran the 5' RACE reads through MiXCR, one entry per CDR3 protein. The sample includes 950,000 to 1,200,000 distinct CDR3 sequences, 35% to 40% of them seen just once. The sequencing sample was made of blood. The receptors come from a man aged 18 to 35 in good health.

This sequence joins TRBV7-2 and TRBJ1-1; D uncertain. V was cut by 2 bases and J by 6 bases, with 13 bases left in between. Germline loops: CDR1 SGHTA, CDR2 FQGNSA. This CDR3 is built from 14 residues. The chain's CDR3 is CASSLFGKGSEAFF. The DNA for the CDR3 is TGTGCCAGCAGCTTATTCGGGAAGGGCTCTGAAGCTTTCTTT.

J is TRBJ1-5 and V is TRBV2, with no clear D. The CDR3 consists of 13 residues. V was cut by 3 bases and J by 9 bases, with 12 bases left in between. Germline CDR1 and CDR2: SNHLY and FYNNEI. CDR3 nucleotide sequence: TGTGCCAGCAGTGAGTCGAGCCCTCGGCCCCAGCATTTT. Protein sequence: CASSESSPRPQHF. Variable domain in full (rest from reference TRBV2 and TRBJ1-5): EPEVTQTPSHQVTQMGQEVILRCVPISNHLYFYWYRQILGQKVEFLVSFYNNEISEKSEIFDDQFSVERPDGSNFTLKIRSTKLEDSAMYFCASSESSPRPQHFGDGTRLSIL.

The V call is TRBV12-3 or TRBV12-4, the J call TRBJ1-4; D unclear. CDR3 length: 14 amino acids. Between the trimmed V and J ends, which lost 6 bases and 4 bases, there was a span of 12 bases. CDR3 loop: CASSLTIRNEKLFF. The DNA of the CDR3 is TGTGCCAGCAGCCTGACAATCCGTAATGAAAAACTGTTTTTT.

The chain combines TRBV4-2 with TRBJ1-2, with 7 positions matching TRBD1. After removal of 2 bases from V and 1 base from J, the junction contained 10 bases not matched to a gene. Germline V gene data show CDR1 as LGHNA and CDR2 as YNFKEQ. The CDR3 sequence is 17 residues long. This chain's CDR3 is CASSQSVTGSFNYGYTF. The CDR3 DNA follows: TGTGCCAGCAGCCAAAGCGTGACAGGGTCGTTTAACTATGGCTACACCTTC.

This clonotype was detected a few times. J is TRBJ1-2 and V is TRBV4-3; 7 bases fit TRBD1. Germline CDR1 LGHNA, CDR2 YSLEER. The CDR3 contains 14 residues. The trim removed 4 bases at V and 8 bases at J, leaving 10 bases unmatched. The CDR3 bases are TGCGCCAGCAGCCCTCAGGGGGTGGCGGGCGGCTACACCTTC. Its translation: CASSPQGVAGGYTF.

There are a few counts of this clonotype. The rearrangement joins TRBV20-1 to TRBJ1-5; possible D gene TRBD1, 6 bases. The V gene lost 7 bases and the J gene lost 4 bases, with 20 bases spanning the gap. Germline V gives CDR1 DFQATT, CDR2 SNEGSKA (reference sequence). CDR3 length equals 15 residues. The CDR3 DNA is TGCAGTGTCCCACAGGGCGGGGGGACAAATCAGCCCCAGCATTTT. Translation: CSVPQGGGTNQPQHF.

This clonotype was detected a few times. The chain carries TRBV7-2 and TRBJ2-5; possibly TRBD1 for D (5 bases). CDR1 and CDR2 (germline): SGHTA, FQGNSA. CDR3 size: 16 residues. Trimming removed 4 bases at V and 5 bases at J, with 20 bases between. This CDR3 is CASSSLPSGNKETQYF. Here the CDR3 DNA reads TGTGCCAGCAGCTCCCTACCGTCAGGGAATAAGGAGACCCAGTACTTC.

The chain has TRBV6-6 and TRBJ1-4; possible D gene TRBD1, 5 bases. Trimming shortened V by 8 bases and J by 3 bases, and 16 bases separated the two germline ends. The CDR3 has 15 residues. The V gene's germline CDR1 is MNHNY and CDR2 SVGAGI (reference sequence). CDR3 nucleotides: TGTGCCAGCCGCGAGACCCAGGGACCTAATGAAAAACTGTTTTTT. Translation: CASRETQGPNEKLFF.

The chain uses TRBV5-1 and TRBJ2-7; D remains unclear. Trimming left V 4 bases short and J 5 bases short, with 16 bases between. There are 14 residues in the CDR3. Germline V gene data show CDR1 as SGHRS and CDR2 as YFSETQ. The CDR3, as DNA: TGCGCCAGCAGCCCCGACCCGGCGGTCGACGAGCAGTACTTC. This encodes CASSPDPAVDEQYF.